The 26 T cell receptor beta chains below come from one sample, sequenced in a study of patients and donors after allogeneic stem cell transplantation. MiXCR was run by TCRdb on the RT-PCR reads, yielding one entry per CDR3 protein. The data contain 400,000 to 450,000 distinct CDR3 sequences, 16% of them singletons. The sample consisted of blood, either unsorted or a sorted T cell fraction (not recorded which). The origin of the receptors is a human donor who was either an allogeneic HSCT recipient or a stem cell or donor lymphocyte infusion donor (not recorded which). It is not recorded whose cells these are; they may come from a transplant donor.

A few counts support this clonotype. The chain is built from TRBV7-2 and TRBJ2-2, with D unclear. Germline CDR1 and CDR2: SGHTA and FQGNSA. CDR3 length: 11 residues. The germline V and J ends were trimmed by 5 bases and 5 bases, with 3 bases remaining between them. The chain's CDR3 is CASSKTGELFF. The CDR3 bases are TGTGCCAGCAGCAAGACCGGGGAGCTGTTTTTT.

V is TRBV5-1 and J is TRBJ2-7; 14 bases map to TRBD2. This CDR3 has 17 amino acids. The J segment lost 2 bases and the V segment lost 3 bases, leaving 7 bases of the junction unmatched. CDR1 and CDR2 from the germline V gene are SGHRS and YFSETQ. The CDR3 here is CASSSGLAGGKTYEQYF. Here the CDR3 DNA reads TGCGCCAGCAGCTCAGGACTAGCGGGGGGTAAAACCTACGAGCAGTACTTC.

The V and J genes are TRBV5-6 and TRBJ2-1; TRBD2 is a possible D gene (5 bases). Germline assignment: CDR1 SGHDT and CDR2 YYEEEE. The CDR3 is 13 residues long. V lost 3 bases to trimming and J lost 6 bases, with 10 bases between them. DNA for the CDR3: TGTGCCAGCAGCTGGAGGCCCTTCAATGAGCAGTTCTTC. Translation gives CASSWRPFNEQFF.

The CDR3 DNA is TGCAGTGCTAGAGCCCCGGGAGTCCGCAATGAGCAGTTCTTC. Residues: CSARAPGVRNEQFF. This chain connects TRBV20-1 to TRBJ2-1; tentatively, D is TRBD2 (6 bases). The CDR3 extends over 14 amino acids. V lost 1 base to trimming and J lost 6 bases, with 13 bases between them. The germline V gene encodes CDR1 DFQATT and CDR2 SNEGSKA (reference sequence).

A few counts support this clonotype. The rearrangement links TRBV3-1 to TRBJ1-6; the match to TRBD1 covers 9 bases. Per the germline V gene, CDR1 is LGHDT and CDR2 is YNNKEL (reference sequence). The CDR3 has 16 amino acids. The J segment lost 7 bases and the V segment lost 6 bases, leaving 10 bases of the junction unmatched. CDR3 sequence (DNA): TGTGCCAGCAGGGGACAGGGTGGTTTGCGGAATTCACCCCTCCACTTT. As protein: CASRGQGGLRNSPLHF.

This clonotype was recorded at least ten times. The V gene is TRBV7-2, the J gene TRBJ1-1; weak D call: TRBD1 (5 bases). The CDR3 runs to 14 residues. V gave up 8 bases and J gave up 4 bases, with 17 bases separating them. Germline loops: CDR1 SGHTA, CDR2 FQGNSA. CDR3 DNA: TGTGCCAGCGGGAGCAGGGCGGTATTCACTGAAGCTTTCTTT. Translating gives CASGSRAVFTEAFF. The variable domain in full, with the rest retrieved from reference TRBV7-2 and TRBJ1-1, is GAGVSQSPSNKVTEKGKDVELRCDPISGHTALYWYRQSLGQGLEFLIYFQGNSAPDKSGLPSDRFSAERTGGSVSTLTIQRTQQEDSAVYLCASGSRAVFTEAFFGQGTRLTVV.

This clonotype was observed a handful of times. The chain couples TRBV5-1 to TRBJ1-4; D ambiguous. This CDR3 region has 14 residues. Germline lookup yields CDR1 SGHRS and CDR2 YFSETQ. V dropped 2 bases and J dropped 2 bases, with 7 bases sitting between them. CDR3: CASSLMGTNEKLFF. The CDR3 DNA sequence: TGCGCCAGCAGCTTAATGGGGACTAATGAAAAACTGTTTTTT. Variable domain in full (rest from reference TRBV5-1 and TRBJ1-4): KAGVTQTPRYLIKTRGQQVTLSCSPISGHRSVSWYQQTPGQGLQFLFEYFSETQRNKGNFPGRFSGRQFSNSRSEMNVSTLELGDSALYLCASSLMGTNEKLFFGSGTQLSVL.

This chain uses TRBV20-1 with TRBJ1-5; D gene unclear. Germline-derived CDR1 and CDR2 are DFQATT and SNEGSKA (reference sequence). Trimming stripped 3 bases from V and 4 bases from J, with 10 bases between. This CDR3 is built from 13 residues. CDR3 nucleotides: TGCAGTGCTAGTCGGAACAGTAATCAGCCCCAGCATTTT. Translating gives CSASRNSNQPQHF.

This chain links TRBV29-1 with TRBJ1-3; D unclear. Deletions cut 6 bases from V and 2 bases from J, with 5 bases between. Germline V gene lookup returns CDR1 SQVTM and CDR2 ANQGSEA. The CDR3 consists of 11 residues. The CDR3 loop reads CSVNAGNTIYF. The CDR3 bases are TGCAGCGTGAACGCTGGAAACACCATATATTTT. The whole variable domain, filled in from reference TRBV29-1 and TRBJ1-3, reads SAVISQKPSRDICQRGTSLTIQCQVDSQVTMMFWYRQQPGQSLTLIATANQGSEATYESGFVIDKFPISRPNLTFSTLTVSNMSPEDSSIYLCSVNAGNTIYFGEGSWLTVV.

The V and J genes are TRBV3-1 and TRBJ2-3; perhaps TRBD1 as D (5 bases). This CDR3 has 12 residues. In germline, CDR1 is LGHDT, CDR2 YNNKEL (reference sequence). Deletions cut 8 bases from V and 4 bases from J, with 10 bases between. For the CDR3, the DNA is TGTGCCAGCGCAACAGGCGCAGATACGCAGTATTTT. Translation gives CASATGADTQYF.

The chain carries TRBV9 and TRBJ1-1; maybe TRBD1 (5 bases). Trimming left V 0 bases short and J 5 bases short, with 11 bases between. This CDR3 spans 14 amino acids. Germline CDR1 and CDR2: SGDLS and YYNGEE. The CDR3 DNA reads TGTGCCAGCAGCGTAGTAAGGGGACCGACTGAAGCTTTCTTT. Protein: CASSVVRGPTEAFF.

At least ten counts were recorded for this clonotype. V is TRBV24-1 and J is TRBJ2-1; TRBD2 matches 11 bases. With V trimmed by 2 bases and J by 5 bases, 4 bases remained unmatched. The CDR3 contains 16 residues. Germline V gene lookup returns CDR1 KGHDR and CDR2 SFDVKD. This CDR3 is CATSDSLAGGNNEQFF. Here the CDR3 DNA reads TGTGCCACCAGTGATTCCCTAGCGGGGGGAAACAATGAGCAGTTCTTC.

The chain carries TRBV4-2 and TRBJ2-2; 14 bases are shared with TRBD2. V shed 1 base, J shed 5 bases, and the junction held 9 bases outside the gene matches. Germline V gene data show CDR1 as LGHNA and CDR2 as YNFKEQ. The CDR3 has 19 residues. CDR3 region: CASSQATSGGASVTGELFF. The CDR3 nucleotides are TGTGCCAGCAGCCAAGCGACTAGCGGGGGGGCATCGGTGACCGGGGAGCTGTTTTTT.

This clonotype was counted at least ten times. The chain couples TRBV29-1 to TRBJ2-1, with 7 positions matching TRBD1. Germline-derived CDR1 and CDR2 are SQVTM and ANQGSEA. This CDR3 comprises 13 residues. J gave up 8 bases and V 7 bases, and 11 bases lay outside the gene matches. The CDR3 nucleotides are TGCAGCGCAAAAGGGGGCAGGGGACATGAGCAGTTCTTC. Amino acid sequence: CSAKGGRGHEQFF.

The rearrangement joins TRBV7-9 to TRBJ1-2, with a tentative D call TRBD1 (5 bases). This CDR3 has 14 residues. V was cut by 4 bases and J by 4 bases, with 13 bases left in between. In germline, CDR1 is SEHNR, CDR2 FQNEAQ (reference sequence). CDR3 coding DNA: TGTGCCAGCAGCTCCCCCGGGACGTCCTATGGCTACACCTTC. This gives the protein CASSSPGTSYGYTF.

This clonotype appeared a few times. The gene calls are TRBV20-1 and TRBJ2-7; D unclear. The CDR3 is 15 residues long. Germline values: CDR1 DFQATT, CDR2 SNEGSKA (reference sequence). With 2 bases removed from V and 1 base from J, the gap between germline ends came to 15 bases. CDR3 nucleotides: TGCAGTGCTAGATTAGAAGGGCCTCATTCCTACGAGCAGTACTTC. This sequence encodes CSARLEGPHSYEQYF.

This clonotype was picked up a small number of times. DNA of the CDR3: TGTGCCATCAGCGGGACAGGAGGTATCTACGAGCAGTACTTC. Encoded protein: CAISGTGGIYEQYF. This chain joins TRBV10-3 and TRBJ2-7, with TRBD1 matching over 8 bases. This CDR3 spans 14 amino acids. CDR1 and CDR2 from the germline V gene are ENHRY and SYGVKD. V lost 6 bases and J lost 3; bases outside the gene matches: 7.

This clonotype showed up many times. The CDR3 DNA sequence: TGCGCCAGCAGCTTGGACTCCAGGGGGATATATTCACCCCTCCACTTT. It is translated as CASSLDSRGIYSPLHF. The chain has TRBV5-1 and TRBJ1-6; 7 bases are shared with TRBD1. This CDR3 comprises 16 residues. Germline V CDR1 and CDR2: SGHRS, YFSETQ. The V segment lost 0 bases and the J segment 8 bases; nucleotides outside the gene matches: 8. The full variable domain, its missing parts supplied by reference TRBV5-1 and TRBJ1-6, is KAGVTQTPRYLIKTRGQQVTLSCSPISGHRSVSWYQQTPGQGLQFLFEYFSETQRNKGNFPGRFSGRQFSNSRSEMNVSTLELGDSALYLCASSLDSRGIYSPLHFGNGTRLTVT.

This clonotype was picked up many times. The rearrangement uses TRBV29-1 and TRBJ2-7; 7 nucleotides match TRBD1. Trimming at V came to 5 bases and at J to 4 bases, leaving 5 bases not matched to a gene. From germline, CDR1 is SQVTM and CDR2 ANQGSEA. The CDR3 has 12 residues. This CDR3 reads CSVRDSTYEQYF. As DNA, the CDR3 is TGCAGCGTTCGGGACAGCACTTACGAGCAGTACTTC.

This clonotype has more than one count but fewer than ten. This chain uses TRBV4-1 with TRBJ1-4; weak D call: TRBD1 (5 bases). This CDR3 is 16 amino acids long. CDR1 and CDR2 (germline): MGHRA, YSYEKL. Trimming took off 1 base at V and 0 bases at J, with 9 bases between the two ends. CDR3 in amino acids: CASSQVPTATNEKLFF. The DNA of the CDR3 is TGCGCCAGCAGCCAAGTTCCGACAGCAACTAATGAAAAACTGTTTTTT.

Comments on this clonotype: A much larger clone differs from this one at a single base, so this may be a read error. The final CDR3 position lacks the conserved phenylalanine or tryptophan, pointing to a likely read error. The V call is TRBV7-6, the J call TRBJ1-1, with D unresolved. The CDR3 length is 13 residues. V lost 5 bases, J lost 8 bases, and 15 bases lay in between. Looked up from germline, CDR1 is SGHVS and CDR2 is FNYEAQ. The DNA of the CDR3 is TGTGCCAGCAGCCGTACCCGGGCCGGGGAAGCTTTCTCT. Its protein is CASSRTRAGEAFS.

In this sample, this clonotype turned up a few times. V and J are TRBV5-1 and TRBJ2-1; 7 nucleotides align to TRBD2. The CDR3 has 17 amino acids. The V gene's germline CDR1 is SGHRS and CDR2 YFSETQ. The V gene end was trimmed by 0 bases and the J gene end by 7 bases; junction bases not matched to a gene: 13. The chain's CDR3 is CASSLAKDTRGDNEQFF. The CDR3 DNA sequence: TGCGCCAGCAGCTTGGCCAAAGACACCCGGGGGGATAATGAGCAGTTCTTC.

V is TRBV20-1 and J is TRBJ2-7, with D possibly being TRBD1 (5 bases). The V gene lost 4 bases and the J gene lost 3 bases, with 10 bases spanning the gap. The germline V gene encodes CDR1 DFQATT and CDR2 SNEGSKA (reference sequence). This CDR3 spans 12 amino acids. This CDR3 is CSAIHRSYEQYF. The CDR3 DNA follows: TGCAGTGCTATCCACAGGAGCTACGAGCAGTACTTC.

The V call is TRBV29-1, the J call TRBJ2-5, with 11 bases that match TRBD2. This CDR3 is built from 16 residues. The germline CDR1 and CDR2 sequences are SQVTM and ANQGSEA. The V segment lost 3 bases and the J segment 1 base; nucleotides outside the gene matches: 7. CDR3 sequence reads: CSVDGLSGRVQETQYF. The CDR3 nucleotides are TGCAGCGTTGACGGTCTTAGCGGGAGGGTCCAAGAGACCCAGTACTTC.

This chain uses TRBV5-1 with TRBJ2-5; 11 bases agree with TRBD2. The CDR3 is 18 amino acids. The germline gives CDR1 SGHRS, CDR2 YFSETQ. J was trimmed by 5 bases and V by 3 bases; bases with no gene match: 15. CDR3 sequence: CASSSSRLAGQHYETQYF. The CDR3 coding sequence is TGCGCCAGCAGCTCCTCAAGACTAGCGGGACAACACTACGAGACCCAGTACTTC.

The chain couples TRBV4-1 to TRBJ2-2; 9 bases are shared with TRBD2. Germline V gives CDR1 MGHRA, CDR2 YSYEKL. With V trimmed by 2 bases and J by 1 base, 5 bases remained unmatched. This CDR3 is built from 17 residues. DNA of the CDR3: TGCGCCAGCAGCCAACTAGCGGGGCCCCTGAACACCGGGGAGCTGTTTTTT. Translating gives CASSQLAGPLNTGELFF.